The rows below give T cell receptor beta chains drawn from one sample of a study of long-term antiretroviral therapy in people with HIV. Sequencing used immunoSEQ multiplex PCR; TCRdb keeps in-frame clones, though not all of them. Among 19,000 or so clones listed, roughly 72% were seen once. Sequences were derived from unsorted PBMCs, sampled 2.2 years after starting antiretroviral therapy. Receptor source: a man aged 50-59 years with HIV. The CDR3 runs from the conserved cysteine through the conserved F or W. A D gene is named only where the DNA matches it firmly. Only part of the rows carry a size: once, few, many, or a class if the clone is expanded.

V: TRBV28
D: .
J: TRBJ2-7
size: .
CDR3: CASSLSRGGYEQYF
DNA: TGTGCCAGCAGTTTATCCAGGGGGGGTTACGAGCAGTACTTC

V: TRBV5-6
D: .
J: TRBJ2-7
size: .
CDR3: CASSASIGYEQYF
DNA: TGTGCCAGCAGCGCCTCCATTGGCTACGAGCAGTACTTC

V: TRBV27
D: TRBD2
J: TRBJ2-1
size: .
CDR3: CASSRNGGAEGEQFF
DNA: TGTGCCAGCAGTCGAAACGGGGGGGCCGAGGGTGAGCAGTTCTTC

V: TRBV6-6
D: .
J: TRBJ2-7
size: few
CDR3: CASARTLIYEQYF
DNA: TGTGCCAGCGCCCGGACACTTATCTACGAGCAGTACTTC

V: TRBV29-1
D: TRBD1
J: TRBJ2-3
size: .
CDR3: CSVDGTGYTDTQYF
DNA: TGCAGCGTTGACGGGACAGGATATACAGATACGCAGTATTTT

V: TRBV9
D: TRBD2
J: TRBJ2-5
size: .
CDR3: CASSVAIGTSGGPQETQYF
DNA: TGTGCCAGCAGCGTAGCTATCGGGACTAGCGGGGGGCCCCAAGAGACCCAGTACTTC

V: TRBV4-3
D: TRBD1
J: TRBJ2-1
size: few
CDR3: CASSQGTGFDEQFF
DNA: TGCGCCAGCAGCCAAGGGACAGGGTTCGATGAGCAGTTCTTC

V: TRBV10-3
D: TRBD2
J: TRBJ2-3
size: .
CDR3: CAISEPQREGRDTQYF
DNA: TGTGCCATCAGTGAGCCTCAGCGGGAGGGCCGAGATACGCAGTATTTT

V: TRBV18
D: .
J: TRBJ1-1
size: .
CDR3: CASSPSGGVRAEAFF
DNA: TGTGCCAGCTCACCTTCGGGAGGGGTACGGGCTGAAGCTTTCTTT

V: TRBV7-2
D: TRBD2
J: TRBJ2-1
size: .
CDR3: CASSLLSGSGNEQFF
DNA: TGTGCCAGCAGCTTGCTTAGCGGGAGTGGGAATGAGCAGTTCTTC

V: TRBV4-3
D: TRBD1
J: TRBJ1-2
size: .
CDR3: CASSQGIETENRGNYGYTF
DNA: TGCGCCAGCAGCCAAGGAATAGAAACGGAAAACAGGGGTAACTATGGCTACACCTTC

V: TRBV11-1
D: .
J: TRBJ2-1
size: .
CDR3: CASSLWTYYNEQFF
DNA: TGTGCCAGCAGCTTATGGACATACTACAATGAGCAGTTCTTC

V: TRBV12-2
D: .
J: TRBJ1-3
size: .
CDR3: CASRLERRDISGNTIYF
DNA: TGTGCAAGTCGCTTAGAACGGCGGGACATCTCTGGAAACACCATATATTTT

V: TRBV5-6
D: .
J: TRBJ2-2
size: .
CDR3: CASSPEGDTGELFF
DNA: TGTGCCAGCAGCCCAGAGGGGGACACCGGGGAGCTGTTTTTT

V: TRBV7-3
D: TRBD1
J: TRBJ2-6
size: .
CDR3: CASSQTGAGANVLTF
DNA: TGTGCCAGCAGCCAAACAGGGGCTGGGGCCAACGTCCTGACTTTC

V: TRBV18
D: .
J: TRBJ1-1
size: .
CDR3: CASSPGWGSVGNTEAFF
DNA: TGTGCCAGCTCACCGGGTTGGGGATCGGTGGGAAACACTGAAGCTTTCTTT

V: TRBV30
D: .
J: TRBJ2-7
size: few
CDR3: CAWSVLRGLEQYF
DNA: TGTGCCTGGAGTGTACTTAGGGGCCTCGAGCAGTACTTC

V: TRBV10-2
D: .
J: TRBJ2-7
size: .
CDR3: CASTGRGNYYEQYF
DNA: TGCGCCAGCACCGGAAGAGGGAATTACTACGAGCAGTACTTC

V: TRBV11-2
D: TRBD1
J: TRBJ1-6
size: .
CDR3: CASSLLGQGYSPLHF
DNA: TGTGCCAGCAGCTTACTGGGACAGGGATACTCACCCCTCCACTTT

V: TRBV19
D: TRBD1
J: TRBJ1-2
size: .
CDR3: CASSTTGPSGYTF
DNA: TGTGCCAGTAGTACGACAGGGCCTAGTGGCTACACCTTC

V: TRBV7-9
D: .
J: TRBJ2-7
size: .
CDR3: CASSFGRGEGYEQYF
DNA: TGTGCCAGCAGCTTCGGGCGGGGTGAAGGGTACGAGCAGTACTTC

V: TRBV5-8
D: .
J: TRBJ1-5
size: .
CDR3: CASSLDGYSNQPQHF
DNA: TGTGCCAGCAGCTTGGACGGCTATAGCAATCAGCCCCAGCATTTT

V: TRBV6-1
D: .
J: TRBJ1-1
size: .
CDR3: CASRAPNTEAFF
DNA: TGTGCCAGCAGGGCCCCGAACACTGAAGCTTTCTTT

V: TRBV27
D: .
J: TRBJ2-1
size: .
CDR3: CASSSPTRDVYNEQFF
DNA: TGTGCCAGCAGTTCCCCAACGCGGGACGTATACAATGAGCAGTTCTTC

V: TRBV20-1
D: .
J: TRBJ2-1
size: .
CDR3: CSARDRVGQFF
DNA: TGCAGTGCTAGAGATCGGGTTGGGCAGTTCTTC

V: TRBV5-5
D: .
J: TRBJ1-2
size: .
CDR3: CASSFTGIYGYTF
DNA: TGTGCCAGCAGCTTCACGGGCATCTATGGCTACACCTTC

V: TRBV19
D: TRBD2
J: TRBJ2-3
size: .
CDR3: CASSPTSILAGITDTQYF
DNA: TGTGCCAGTAGTCCAACCAGTATACTAGCGGGCATCACAGATACGCAGTATTTT

V: TRBV29-1
D: .
J: TRBJ2-3
size: .
CDR3: CSVELPGGSSTDTQYF
DNA: TGCAGCGTTGAATTACCTGGCGGCTCTAGCACAGATACGCAGTATTTT

V: TRBV27
D: TRBD1
J: TRBJ1-1
size: .
CDR3: CASSFRGQGRNTEAFF
DNA: TGTGCCAGCAGTTTTCGGGGACAGGGTCGTAACACTGAAGCTTTCTTT

V: TRBV7-8
D: TRBD2
J: TRBJ2-7
size: .
CDR3: CASSWTSVRSYEQYF
DNA: TGTGCCAGCAGCTGGACTAGCGTAAGATCCTACGAGCAGTACTTC